A single sample is the source of the 16 T cell receptor beta chains below, sequenced in a study of metastatic and nonmetastatic thyroid tumors. Treatment of any kind had been given to no patient before thyroid surgery. MiXCR was used by TCRdb to re-call the PCR reads. The data contain roughly 18,000 clones, about 28% of them seen just once; the ten biggest clones take up 22%. Sequencing was carried out using tumor tissue. The source of these receptors is a female donor with papillary thyroid cancer or a benign thyroid nodule (not recorded which). Some clones in this sample may be carry-over from other donors' samples.

In its sample, this clone was seen a few times. A read error may be the cause here, since a much bigger clone is one base away. CDR3 loop: CASSIGRDTQYF. CDR3 sequence (DNA): TGTGCCAGTAGTATAGGGCGGGATACGCAGTATTTT. J is TRBJ2-3 and V is TRBV19, with unresolved D. CDR1 is LNHDA and CDR2 is SQIVND in the germline V gene (reference sequence). The CDR3 spans 12 residues. The V gene lost 1 base and the J gene lost 6 bases, with 5 bases spanning the gap.

This clone is medium-sized. V usage is TRBV4-1 and J usage is TRBJ1-2; D not certain. The CDR3 has 15 amino acids. V lost 1 base to trimming and J lost 1 base, with 10 bases between them. CDR1 and CDR2 from the germline V gene are MGHRA and YSYEKL. CDR3 residues: CASSQGGWDNYGYTF. The CDR3 bases are TGCGCCAGCAGCCAAGGGGGATGGGATAACTATGGCTACACCTTC.

This clone was observed many times. The same CDR3 arises from other DNA sequences in this sample as well. This chain links TRBV9 with TRBJ1-5, with D hard to call. This CDR3 contains 15 residues. The V gene lost 0 bases and the J gene lost 2 bases, with 9 bases spanning the gap. CDR1 is SGDLS and CDR2 is YYNGEE in the germline V gene. The CDR3 is CASSVGGGGNQPQHF. The CDR3 DNA sequence: TGTGCCAGCAGCGTAGGGGGTGGCGGCAATCAGCCCCAGCATTTT. The complete variable domain, with remaining parts taken from reference TRBV9 and TRBJ1-5, reads DSGVTQTPKHLITATGQRVTLRCSPRSGDLSVYWYQQSLDQGLQFLIQYYNGEERAKGNILERFSAQQFPDLHSELNLSSLELGDSALYFCASSVGGGGNQPQHFGDGTRLSIL.

This sequence joins TRBV4-2 and TRBJ2-5; 15 bases map to TRBD2. The junction had 6 bases not matched to a gene; V was cut back by 0 bases and J by 4 bases. This CDR3 has 18 amino acids. Germline-derived CDR1 and CDR2 are LGHNA and YNFKEQ. CDR3 coding DNA: TGTGCCAGCAGCCAAGAGACGCCGGGACTAGCGGGAGGAGAGACCCAGTACTTC. It specifies CASSQETPGLAGGETQYF.

The rearrangement uses TRBV20-1 and TRBJ2-1; no clear D. Trimming took off 3 bases at V and 5 bases at J, with 11 bases between the two ends. The CDR3 is 13 residues long. Germline V gene data show CDR1 as DFQATT and CDR2 as SNEGSKA (reference sequence). This CDR3 reads CSASGQTNNEQFF. The DNA for the CDR3 is TGCAGTGCTAGTGGTCAGACAAACAATGAGCAGTTCTTC.

This clone showed up many times. The V call is TRBV3-1, the J call TRBJ2-7; the match to TRBD2 covers 9 bases. The CDR3 has 16 amino acids. Germline CDR1 LGHDT, CDR2 YNNKEL (reference sequence). Trimming took 5 bases from V and 0 from J; bases not matched to a gene: 8. The CDR3 loop reads CASSKVAGAFSYEQYF. The CDR3 region has the DNA TGTGCCAGCAGCAAAGTAGCGGGAGCTTTCTCCTACGAGCAGTACTTC.

This rearrangement joins TRBV6-1 to TRBJ2-2, with TRBD2 identical over 7 bases. CDR1 MNHNS and CDR2 SASEGT come from the germline V gene. J gave up 6 bases and V 10 bases, and 11 bases lay outside the gene matches. The CDR3 totals 14 residues. CDR3 amino acids: CATLLTSQAGELFF. CDR3 coding DNA: TGTGCCACCCTCTTGACTAGCCAAGCCGGGGAGCTGTTTTTT.

The chain recombines TRBV5-1 with TRBJ1-1; no clear D gene. The germline V and J ends were trimmed by 1 base and 5 bases, with 12 bases remaining between them. The length of the CDR3 is 14 residues. Germline V gene data show CDR1 as SGHRS and CDR2 as YFSETQ. The CDR3 region has the DNA TGCGCCAGCAGCTTGTCGTACGGACGAACTGAAGCTTTCTTT. This codes for CASSLSYGRTEAFF.

This clone was observed at least ten times. Other DNA sequences in this sample translate to the same CDR3. V and J are TRBV2 and TRBJ2-5, with 9 bases lining up with TRBD2. The V gene end was trimmed by 8 bases and the J gene end by 5 bases; junction bases not matched to a gene: 12. This CDR3 is 15 amino acids long. Per germline, CDR1 SNHLY and CDR2 FYNNEI. The CDR3 reads CASGAGGGRGETQYF. CDR3 sequence (DNA): TGTGCCAGCGGCGCGGGGGGCGGGAGGGGGGAGACCCAGTACTTC.

This chain uses TRBV5-1 with TRBJ1-2; no reliable D call. CDR1 and CDR2 from the germline V gene are SGHRS and YFSETQ. Between the trimmed V and J ends, which lost 4 bases and 4 bases, there was a span of 14 bases. This CDR3 contains 14 residues. In DNA, the CDR3 is TGCGCCAGCAGCACCAAAGGGCAGATCTATGGCTACACCTTC. As protein: CASSTKGQIYGYTF.

This clone came up many times. This sequence joins TRBV7-9 and TRBJ2-4; 10 nucleotides agree with TRBD1. CDR1 is SEHNR and CDR2 is FQNEAQ in the germline V gene (reference sequence). Unmatched junction bases numbered 2, after V lost 5 bases and J lost 1 base. This CDR3 comprises 15 residues. The CDR3 loop is CASSPGQGAKNIQYF. The DNA of the CDR3 is TGTGCCAGCAGCCCGGGACAGGGGGCCAAAAACATTCAGTACTTC.

This clone was recorded at least ten times. The chain carries TRBV3-1 and TRBJ2-6; D is ambiguous. The germline V and J ends were trimmed by 2 bases and 0 bases, with 2 bases remaining between them. CDR1 is LGHDT, CDR2 YNNKEL, per germline (reference sequence). CDR3 length: 14 amino acids. The CDR3 protein is CASSQNSGANVLTF. DNA of the CDR3: TGTGCCAGCAGCCAAAACTCTGGGGCCAACGTCCTGACTTTC.

About this clone itself: Compared with germline, one end of the junction differs, possibly owing to a read error. This rearrangement joins TRBV2 to TRBJ1-6; TRBD1 is a possible D gene (5 bases). There are 14 residues in the CDR3. CDR1 is SNHLY and CDR2 is FYNNEI in the germline V gene. CDR3 coding DNA: TGTGCCAACAGACCGAAACAGGATTATTCACCCCTCCACTTC. It translates to CANRPKQDYSPLHF.

This clone was counted at least ten times. The rearrangement uses TRBV2 and TRBJ1-5; a possible D gene is TRBD1 (6 bases). The V gene lost 6 bases and the J gene lost 3 bases, with 18 bases spanning the gap. CDR1 SNHLY and CDR2 FYNNEI come from the germline V gene. CDR3 length equals 16 residues. The CDR3 region has the DNA TGTGCCAGCAGCCTACCATTGGGGGGGCTCAATCAGCCCCAGCATTTT. This encodes CASSLPLGGLNQPQHF.

There are many counts of this clone. The sample contains more than one DNA sequence encoding this CDR3. This chain links TRBV28 with TRBJ2-7; 10 nucleotides line up with TRBD1. Germline loops: CDR1 MDHEN, CDR2 SYDVKM. J gave up 3 bases and V 5 bases, and 4 bases lay outside the gene matches. The CDR3 is made up of 14 amino acids. CDR3 coding DNA: TGTGCCAGCAGTACGGGACAGGGGTTCTACGAGCAGTACTTC. Encoded protein: CASSTGQGFYEQYF. Based on the CDR3 plus reference TRBV28 and TRBJ2-7, the full variable domain is DVKVTQSSRYLVKRTGEKVFLECVQDMDHENMFWYRQDPGLGLRLIYFSYDVKMKEKGDIPEGYSVSREKKERFSLILESASTNQTSMYLCASSTGQGFYEQYFGPGTRLTVT.

This clone ranks as medium-sized. The chain combines TRBV7-9 with TRBJ1-2; D is ambiguous. V dropped 1 base and J dropped 4 bases, with 4 bases sitting between them. The germline V gene encodes CDR1 SEHNR and CDR2 FQNEAQ (reference sequence). CDR3 size: 12 residues. CDR3 nucleotides: TGTGCCAGCAGCTTAGAGCTCTATGGCTACACCTTC. This codes for CASSLELYGYTF.